This T cell receptor beta chain derives from a study of OX40 agonist ivuxolimab in advanced cancers. Germline V gene data show CDR1 as SGHDT and CDR2 as YYEEEE. Trimming removed 6 bases from V and 2 bases from J, with 6 bases in between. CDR3 length equals 12 residues. General study points: The study observed clonal expansion of CD4+ and CD8+ blood T cells by week 6 at 0.1 to 3.0 mg/kg. What antigens the expanded peripheral T cells recognized was never established.

Only in-frame clones appear in the TCRdb table, and some are missing; sequencing was by immunoSEQ multiplex PCR. The top ten hold about 10% of the sample, which has 75,000 to 95,000 clones, around 93% seen once. This clone came up once. The antigen remains unidentified. The sequences come from CD4+ or CD8+ T cells sorted from blood, collected in a trial of the OX40 agonist ivuxolimab. The chain links TRBV5-6 to TRBJ2-1; tentative D call: TRBD1 (5 bases). This receptor was taken from an adult with an advanced solid tumor such as melanoma, head and neck, liver or kidney cancer. The CDR3 region is CASKDTYNEQFF. The CDR3 DNA reads as TGTGCCAGCAAGGACACCTACAATGAGCAGTTCTTC.